The 32 T cell receptor beta chains presented below share a single source sample, sequenced in a study of cytotoxic CD8 clonotypes in ibrutinib-treated CLL. TCRdb keeps only in-frame clones here, not all; method: immunoSEQ multiplex PCR. The table records fewer than 400,000 clones, approximately 67% of them present only once. The sample consisted of PBMCs, taken after 36 months of ibrutinib treatment. Every receptor here comes from a human donor with chronic lymphocytic leukemia.

Many counts were recorded for this clone. V is TRBV18 and J is TRBJ2-1; 9 bases match TRBD1. J was trimmed by 4 bases and V by 3 bases; bases with no gene match: 4. The germline V gene has CDR1 KGHSH and CDR2 LQKENI. This CDR3 comprises 15 residues. As DNA, the CDR3 is TGTGCCAGCTCACCGCTTGGGACAGGGTACAATGAGCAGTTCTTC. As protein: CASSPLGTGYNEQFF.

This rearrangement joins TRBV4-3 to TRBJ2-7; 8 nucleotides line up with TRBD2. Trimming at V came to 0 bases and at J to 7 bases, leaving 14 bases not matched to a gene. There are 17 residues in the CDR3. CDR1 and CDR2 (germline): LGHNA, YSLEER. In DNA, the CDR3 is TGCGCCAGCAGCCAAGAATGGAGTAGCGGGATGTTCTGGGAGCAGTACTTC. Translating gives CASSQEWSSGMFWEQYF.

Worth noting for this clone: The same CDR3 is also encoded by other DNA sequences in this sample. The rearrangement uses TRBV5-1 and TRBJ2-1; D gene uncertain. The CDR3 runs to 15 residues. Germline V gene lookup returns CDR1 SGHRS and CDR2 YFSETQ. V shed 0 bases and J shed 2 bases, with 9 bases lying between them. The CDR3 loop reads CASSLEGSPYNEQFF. Written as DNA, the CDR3 is TGCGCCAGCAGCTTGGAAGGATCCCCCTACAATGAGCAGTTCTTC.

This chain joins TRBV9 and TRBJ2-7; 8 bases align to TRBD1. V lost 4 bases and J lost 2; bases outside the gene matches: 8. Germline values: CDR1 SGDLS, CDR2 YYNGEE. This CDR3 region has 15 residues. This CDR3 is CASSPQGASTYEQYF. The CDR3 region has the DNA TGTGCCAGCAGCCCCCAGGGGGCCAGCACCTACGAGCAGTACTTC. Drawing the rest from reference TRBV9 and TRBJ2-7, the complete variable domain is DSGVTQTPKHLITATGQRVTLRCSPRSGDLSVYWYQQSLDQGLQFLIQYYNGEERAKGNILERFSAQQFPDLHSELNLSSLELGDSALYFCASSPQGASTYEQYFGPGTRLTVT.

J is TRBJ1-1 and V is TRBV18; no definite D call. This CDR3 has 13 amino acids. Germline CDR1 and CDR2: KGHSH and LQKENI. V was shortened by 4 bases and J by 0 bases, with 6 bases between the two germline ends. CDR3 in amino acids: CASSLAMNTEAFF. For the CDR3, the DNA is TGTGCCAGCTCACTAGCCATGAACACTGAAGCTTTCTTT.

This clone was detected a few times. V is TRBV2 and J is TRBJ2-2; the D gene is possibly TRBD2 (6 bases). Germline V gene lookup returns CDR1 SNHLY and CDR2 FYNNEI. V gave up 7 bases and J gave up 8 bases, with 14 bases separating them. This CDR3 region has 13 residues. The CDR3 DNA reads as TGTGCCAGCAAAGCCGGGGAGGTAGGGGAGCTGTTTTTT. It specifies CASKAGEVGELFF.

The rearrangement uses TRBV25-1 and TRBJ2-7; D is undetermined. This CDR3 has 10 residues. The germline CDR1 and CDR2 sequences are MGHDK and SYGVNS. V was pared by 4 bases and J by 4 bases, with 2 bases between. The CDR3 coding sequence is TGTGCCAGCAGTGCATACGAGCAGTACTTC. Amino acid sequence: CASSAYEQYF.

The chain uses TRBV18 and TRBJ2-7; 8 nucleotides agree with TRBD1. V lost 3 bases and J lost 6; bases outside the gene matches: 13. The CDR3 is made up of 16 amino acids. Germline lookup yields CDR1 KGHSH and CDR2 LQKENI. In DNA, the CDR3 is TGTGCCAGCTCACCGATAAAGGTGCAGGGGGCATCCGAGCAGTACTTC. Translating gives CASSPIKVQGASEQYF.

The V gene is TRBV5-4, the J gene TRBJ2-5, with 9 bases matching TRBD2. CDR1 and CDR2 (germline): SGHNT, YYREEE (reference sequence). The CDR3 contains 16 residues. Trimming took 1 base from V and 5 from J; bases not matched to a gene: 9. The CDR3 sequence: CASSLLSRGGGETQYF. In DNA form, the CDR3 reads TGTGCCAGCAGCTTGCTATCGCGGGGGGGCGGGGAGACCCAGTACTTC.

The chain recombines TRBV28 with TRBJ1-3; 8 positions match TRBD1. Germline V CDR1 and CDR2: MDHEN, SYDVKM. The CDR3 is 15 amino acids. The J segment lost 6 bases and the V segment lost 5 bases, leaving 9 bases of the junction unmatched. DNA for the CDR3: TGTGCCAGCAGTCTCGACAGGGGAAGGGCAAACACCATATATTTT. Protein product: CASSLDRGRANTIYF.

The chain couples TRBV5-4 to TRBJ2-1; D remains unclear. Germline V CDR1 and CDR2: SGHNT, YYREEE (reference sequence). The germline V and J ends were trimmed by 1 base and 3 bases, with 8 bases remaining between them. The CDR3 covers 14 residues. CDR3 sequence reads: CASSLKQNYNEQFF. CDR3 DNA: TGTGCCAGCAGCTTGAAACAAAACTACAATGAGCAGTTCTTC.

The CDR3 region is CASSVSFWETQYF. As DNA, the CDR3 is TGTGCCAGTAGTGTCTCATTCTGGGAGACCCAGTACTTC. The chain carries TRBV19 and TRBJ2-5; D ambiguous. Trimming cost V 5 bases and J 5 bases, with 12 bases left between them. The CDR3 sequence is 13 residues long. Germline V gene data show CDR1 as LNHDA and CDR2 as SQIVND (reference sequence).

The chain joins TRBV29-1 to TRBJ2-3; 9 bases agree with TRBD1. Germline V gene sequence: CDR1 SQVTM, CDR2 ANQGSEA. The CDR3 runs to 16 residues. V lost 6 bases, J lost 2 bases, and 12 bases stayed unmatched. The CDR3 is CSVGRTGASDTDTQYF. The DNA of the CDR3 is TGCAGCGTGGGTAGGACAGGGGCCTCCGACACAGATACGCAGTATTTT.

This clone appeared a few times. The chain joins TRBV7-3 to TRBJ1-4; D unclear. The CDR3 covers 14 residues. The germline gives CDR1 SGHTA, CDR2 FQGTGA. The V and J ends lost 5 bases and 5 bases respectively, with 12 bases between them. The CDR3 bases are TGTGCCAGCAGCCCATCAGCCCAAAATGAAAAACTGTTTTTT. Translated: CASSPSAQNEKLFF.

The chain employs TRBV9 and TRBJ2-7; 10 bases are a match to TRBD1. The CDR3 totals 16 residues. V trimming: 0 bases; J trimming: 4 bases; junction bases outside the gene matches: 7. Per germline, CDR1 SGDLS and CDR2 YYNGEE. As DNA, the CDR3 is TGTGCCAGCAGCGTAGGTGGGACAGGGGCCTCTTACGAGCAGTACTTC. This sequence encodes CASSVGGTGASYEQYF.

The V and J genes are TRBV28 and TRBJ2-7; 13 bases are shared with TRBD2. The CDR3 runs to 16 residues. Per the germline V gene, CDR1 is MDHEN and CDR2 is SYDVKM. The V gene end was trimmed by 4 bases and the J gene end by 6 bases; junction bases not matched to a gene: 9. In nucleotides, the CDR3 is TGTGCCAGCAGTTACCATACTAGCGGGAGGGCCTCCGAGCAGTACTTC. This gives the protein CASSYHTSGRASEQYF.

The rearrangement links TRBV14 to TRBJ2-5; D possibly corresponds to TRBD2 (5 bases). Trimming removed 1 base from V and 2 bases from J, with 14 bases in between. Per the germline V gene, CDR1 is SGHDN and CDR2 is FVKESK. The length of the CDR3 is 16 residues. CDR3 amino acids: CASSQAGLTLQETQYF. Here the CDR3 DNA reads TGTGCCAGCAGCCAAGCCGGACTTACACTACAAGAGACCCAGTACTTC. The entire variable domain, with the rest obtained from reference TRBV14 and TRBJ2-5, is as follows: EAGVTQFPSHSVIEKGQTVTLRCDPISGHDNLYWYRRVMGKEIKFLLHFVKESKQDESGMPNNRFLAERTGGTYSTLKVQPAELEDSGVYFCASSQAGLTLQETQYFGPGTRLLVL.

This clone was picked up a small number of times. The V call is TRBV10-3, the J call TRBJ2-1, with TRBD2 matching over 15 bases. CDR3 size: 17 residues. V shed 9 bases, J shed 0 bases, and the junction held 6 bases outside the gene matches. The germline CDR1 and CDR2 sequences are ENHRY and SYGVKD. CDR3 nucleotide sequence: TGTGCCATAGGACTAGCGGGAGGGTTAAGCTCCTACAATGAGCAGTTCTTC. It is translated as CAIGLAGGLSSYNEQFF.

This clone was detected a few times. V gene TRBV6-5 combines with J gene TRBJ2-7; D may correspond to TRBD1 or TRBD2 (5 bases each). The CDR3 covers 14 residues. Trimming cost V 5 bases and J 9 bases, with 20 bases left between them. Germline V gene data show CDR1 as MNHEY and CDR2 as SVGAGI. The CDR3 sequence is CASSQMQGASGQYF. Here the CDR3 DNA reads TGTGCCAGCAGTCAGATGCAGGGAGCCTCGGGGCAGTACTTC.

This rearrangement joins TRBV5-1 to TRBJ2-4; TRBD1 might be the D (5 bases). Germline CDR1 and CDR2: SGHRS and YFSETQ. Trimming cost V 0 bases and J 7 bases, with 20 bases left between them. The CDR3 sequence is 17 residues long. CDR3 DNA sequence: TGCGCCAGCAGCTTGGCCATCGACACCCTCCAGGGCAACATTCAGTACTTC. As protein: CASSLAIDTLQGNIQYF. Complete variable domain (other parts from reference TRBV5-1 and TRBJ2-4): KAGVTQTPRYLIKTRGQQVTLSCSPISGHRSVSWYQQTPGQGLQFLFEYFSETQRNKGNFPGRFSGRQFSNSRSEMNVSTLELGDSALYLCASSLAIDTLQGNIQYFGAGTRLSVL.

This clone came up a few times. The chain is built from TRBV27 and TRBJ2-3, with D maybe TRBD2 (6 bases). There are 19 residues in the CDR3. V lost 7 bases to trimming and J lost 0 bases, with 26 bases between them. Germline CDR1 and CDR2: MNHEY and SMNVEV (reference sequence). The CDR3 DNA sequence: TGTGCCAGCAAATTGATAGGGACTGGCGCTCCCTCTAGCACAGATACGCAGTATTTT. This encodes CASKLIGTGAPSSTDTQYF.

This chain's CDR3 is CAISDSRQVSGNTIYF. CDR3 DNA sequence: TGTGCCATCAGTGATTCGAGACAGGTCTCTGGAAACACCATATATTTT. V is TRBV10-3 and J is TRBJ1-3, with D possibly matching TRBD1 (6 bases). Trimming removed 3 bases at V and 0 bases at J, with 12 bases between. The CDR3 covers 16 residues. Per germline, CDR1 ENHRY and CDR2 SYGVKD.

This clone was observed once. This chain uses TRBV2 with TRBJ2-3; D might be TRBD2 (6 bases). The CDR3 sequence is 15 residues long. Germline lookup yields CDR1 SNHLY and CDR2 FYNNEI. V dropped 1 base and J dropped 1 base, with 9 bases sitting between them. The CDR3 loop reads CASSEGSGGTDTQYF. The CDR3 DNA is TGTGCCAGCAGTGAAGGGTCGGGGGGCACAGATACGCAGTATTTT.

This clone was seen only a few times. The identical CDR3 is also encoded by other nucleotide sequences in the sample. The rearrangement links TRBV29-1 to TRBJ1-4, with 8 bases identical to TRBD1. J gave up 3 bases and V 7 bases, and 4 bases lay outside the gene matches. This CDR3 has 13 residues. In germline, CDR1 is SQVTM, CDR2 ANQGSEA. Here the CDR3 DNA reads TGCAGCGCCCAGACAGGGGCTAATGAAAAACTGTTTTTT. It translates to CSAQTGANEKLFF.

The V and J genes are TRBV1 and TRBJ1-5; the table assigns TRBD1, which was not confirmed against the DNA. TRBV1 is a pseudogene segment. This CDR3 has 18 amino acids. The CDR3 region is CTSSQATQTQGFNQPQHF. Written as DNA, the CDR3 is TGCACCAGCAGCCAAGCGACACAAACACAAGGATTTAACCAGCCCCAGCATTTT.

This clone showed up just a few times. The J gene is TRBJ1-6, the V gene TRBV12-5; D perhaps matches TRBD1 (5 bases). This CDR3 contains 18 residues. Germline V CDR1 and CDR2: LGHNT, FRNRAP. V was pared by 7 bases and J by 0 bases, with 19 bases between. DNA for the CDR3: TGTGCTAGTGCCCACCGGGACTTTTTGAGCTCCTATAATTCACCCCTCCACTTT. It codes for CASAHRDFLSSYNSPLHF. Variable domain in full (rest from reference TRBV12-5 and TRBJ1-6): DARVTQTPRHKVTEMGQEVTMRCQPILGHNTVFWYRQTMMQGLELLAYFRNRAPLDDSGMPKDRFSAEMPDATLATLKIQPSEPRDSAVYFCASAHRDFLSSYNSPLHFGNGTRLTVT.

The gene calls are TRBV9 and TRBJ2-1; the match to TRBD2 covers 15 bases. V was clipped by 3 bases and J by 9 bases; unmatched bases: 7. In germline, CDR1 is SGDLS, CDR2 YYNGEE. CDR3 size: 16 residues. CDR3 bases: TGTGCCAGCAGCGCACCGGGACTAGCGGGGGGCATTGAGCAGTTCTTC. It yields the protein CASSAPGLAGGIEQFF.

The gene calls are TRBV11-3 and TRBJ1-2; D ambiguous. CDR3 length equals 12 residues. Germline CDR1 SGHNT, CDR2 YENEEA. Between the trimmed V and J ends, which lost 5 bases and 4 bases, there was a span of 8 bases. The CDR3 region has the DNA TGTGCCAGCAGCGCTAGAATCTATGGCTACACCTTC. It yields the protein CASSARIYGYTF.

The chain combines TRBV18 with TRBJ2-7; 7 nucleotides agree with TRBD1. Germline V gene lookup returns CDR1 KGHSH and CDR2 LQKENI. Trimming took 3 bases from V and 3 from J; bases not matched to a gene: 17. The CDR3 is 18 amino acids. The CDR3: CASSPHQQRGGPFYEQYF. The DNA of the CDR3 is TGTGCCAGCTCACCGCACCAACAAAGAGGGGGCCCCTTCTACGAGCAGTACTTC.

J is TRBJ2-3 and V is TRBV9; TRBD1 is a possible D gene (6 bases). There are 15 residues in the CDR3. The ends were cut back, 3 bases at V and 3 bases at J, with 14 bases in the middle. The germline V gene has CDR1 SGDLS and CDR2 YYNGEE. CDR3 sequence reads: CASSESGAITDTQYF. The CDR3 DNA is TGTGCCAGCAGCGAATCAGGGGCGATAACAGATACGCAGTATTTT.

This chain connects TRBV9 to TRBJ2-3, with D unclear. CDR3 length: 12 residues. CDR1 and CDR2 from the germline V gene are SGDLS and YYNGEE. Trimming took 4 bases from V and 8 from J, leaving 11 bases between them. The CDR3 is CASSLQEGTQYF. The CDR3 DNA is TGTGCCAGCAGCCTCCAGGAAGGTACGCAGTATTTT. Looking up the rest from reference TRBV9 and TRBJ2-3 gives the full variable domain: DSGVTQTPKHLITATGQRVTLRCSPRSGDLSVYWYQQSLDQGLQFLIQYYNGEERAKGNILERFSAQQFPDLHSELNLSSLELGDSALYFCASSLQEGTQYFGPGTRLTVL.

This chain joins TRBV6-6 and TRBJ2-5; no clear D. The length of the CDR3 is 11 residues. V shed 4 bases and J shed 1 base, with 1 base lying between them. CDR1 MNHNY and CDR2 SVGAGI come from the germline V gene (reference sequence). Here the CDR3 reads CASSSQETQYF. The CDR3 DNA reads as TGTGCCAGCAGTTCCCAAGAGACCCAGTACTTC.